A selection of T cell receptor beta chains follows, all from one sample in a study of T-cell memory formation after mild COVID-19. TCRdb reprocessed the 5' RACE reads via MiXCR and lists one record per CDR3 protein. The repertoire holds about 470,000 distinct CDR3 sequences, with 25% as singletons. The sample taken for sequencing was PBMCs or a T cell subset sorted from them (not recorded which). Every receptor here comes from an adult woman who had mild COVID-19 (a few samples of this study predate the infection). Cell type and time point are not known. Each CDR3 is given with its conserved first and last residue. Fields, in order: CDR3 DNA, CDR3 protein, D gene, V gene, J gene, clone size, CDR3 length. The D gene is left open where the match is weak. Size values are once, few and many counts, or a class for expanded clones, and some rows have none.

CDR3 DNA: TGCAGCGTTGGGGGGACAGGGAGCTCCTACGAGCAGTACTTC
CDR3 protein: CSVGGTGSSYEQYF
D gene: TRBD1
V gene: TRBV29-1
J gene: TRBJ2-7
clone size: .
CDR3 length: 14

CDR3 DNA: TGTGCCTGGTACCGGCCGGGAGGTGGCTACACCTTC
CDR3 protein: CAWYRPGGGYTF
D gene: .
V gene: TRBV30
J gene: TRBJ1-2
clone size: .
CDR3 length: 12

CDR3 DNA: TGTGCCTGGAGTGTGATAAACACCGGGGAGCTGTTTTTT
CDR3 protein: CAWSVINTGELFF
D gene: .
V gene: TRBV30
J gene: TRBJ2-2
clone size: .
CDR3 length: 13

CDR3 DNA: TGTGCCAGCAGCCAAGAACAGTTCGGGGAAGCTTTCTTT
CDR3 protein: CASSQEQFGEAFF
D gene: .
V gene: TRBV14
J gene: TRBJ1-1
clone size: few
CDR3 length: 13

CDR3 DNA: TGTGCCAGCAGTGAATGGCTAGCTAGGCAAGAGACCCAGTACTTC
CDR3 protein: CASSEWLARQETQYF
D gene: .
V gene: TRBV25-1
J gene: TRBJ2-5
clone size: .
CDR3 length: 15

CDR3 DNA: TGTGCCAGCAGCGATAATACAGGGGTCATCCTAAGCTCCTACAATGAGCAGTTCTTC
CDR3 protein: CASSDNTGVILSSYNEQFF
D gene: TRBD1
V gene: TRBV11-2
J gene: TRBJ2-1
clone size: .
CDR3 length: 19

CDR3 DNA: TGTGCCACCAGCAGAGATCAGGGGTCTCCACAGTTCTTC
CDR3 protein: CATSRDQGSPQFF
D gene: .
V gene: TRBV15
J gene: TRBJ2-1
clone size: .
CDR3 length: 13

CDR3 DNA: TGTGCCAGCAGCCAAAGGCCAGTCTATGGCTACACCTTC
CDR3 protein: CASSQRPVYGYTF
D gene: .
V gene: TRBV12-3/TRBV12-4
J gene: TRBJ1-2
clone size: .
CDR3 length: 13

CDR3 DNA: TGTGCCAGCAGTTTCTCTAGCGGGGGGTCCTCTGGGGCCAACGTCCTGACTTTC
CDR3 protein: CASSFSSGGSSGANVLTF
D gene: TRBD2
V gene: TRBV6-5
J gene: TRBJ2-6
clone size: .
CDR3 length: 18

CDR3 DNA: TGTGCCAGCAGCGTGAATCCGGGAAACACCATATATTTT
CDR3 protein: CASSVNPGNTIYF
D gene: .
V gene: TRBV9
J gene: TRBJ1-3
clone size: .
CDR3 length: 13

CDR3 DNA: TGCAGTGCTAGAGACCGGCAGGGAAGTTCGGACGAGCAGTACTTC
CDR3 protein: CSARDRQGSSDEQYF
D gene: .
V gene: TRBV20-1
J gene: TRBJ2-7
clone size: few
CDR3 length: 15

CDR3 DNA: TGTGCCAGCAGCATAATCCAAGCAGGTACCTACGAGCAGTACTTC
CDR3 protein: CASSIIQAGTYEQYF
D gene: .
V gene: TRBV7-9
J gene: TRBJ2-7
clone size: .
CDR3 length: 15

CDR3 DNA: TGCAGTGCTAGAGTCGCAGGACTAGGGGCCCAGTACTTC
CDR3 protein: CSARVAGLGAQYF
D gene: TRBD2
V gene: TRBV20-1
J gene: TRBJ2-5
clone size: .
CDR3 length: 13

CDR3 DNA: TGTGCCAGCAGTCGTGAGGGGAATTCACCCCTCCACTTT
CDR3 protein: CASSREGNSPLHF
D gene: .
V gene: TRBV27
J gene: TRBJ1-6
clone size: .
CDR3 length: 13

CDR3 DNA: TGTGCTAGCAGCTTAGGGTTAACAGGGAACAATGAGCAGTTCTTC
CDR3 protein: CASSLGLTGNNEQFF
D gene: .
V gene: TRBV7-7
J gene: TRBJ2-1
clone size: .
CDR3 length: 15

CDR3 DNA: TGTGCCAGTAGTATAGATCCTGACCCCACAGATACGCAGTATTTT
CDR3 protein: CASSIDPDPTDTQYF
D gene: .
V gene: TRBV19
J gene: TRBJ2-3
clone size: .
CDR3 length: 15